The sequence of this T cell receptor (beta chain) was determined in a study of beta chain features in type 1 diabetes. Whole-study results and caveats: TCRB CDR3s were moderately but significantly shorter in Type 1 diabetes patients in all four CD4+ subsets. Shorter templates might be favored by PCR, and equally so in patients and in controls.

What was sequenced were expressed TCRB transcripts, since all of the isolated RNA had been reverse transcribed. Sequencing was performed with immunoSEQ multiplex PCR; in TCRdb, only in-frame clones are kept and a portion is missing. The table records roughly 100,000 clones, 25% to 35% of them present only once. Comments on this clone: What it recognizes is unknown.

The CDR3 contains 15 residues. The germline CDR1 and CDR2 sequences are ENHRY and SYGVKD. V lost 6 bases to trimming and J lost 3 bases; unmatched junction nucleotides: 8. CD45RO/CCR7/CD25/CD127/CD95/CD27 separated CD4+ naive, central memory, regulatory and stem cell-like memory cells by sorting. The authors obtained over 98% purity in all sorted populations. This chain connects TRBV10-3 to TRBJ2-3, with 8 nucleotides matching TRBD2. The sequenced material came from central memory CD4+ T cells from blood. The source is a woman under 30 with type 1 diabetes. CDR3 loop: CAISSQASGTDTQYF. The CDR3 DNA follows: TGTGCCATCAGCTCGCAAGCTAGCGGGACAGATACGCAGTATTTT.